One T cell receptor (beta chain) is described in this entry. This table comes from immunoSEQ multiplex PCR, and its TCRdb copy is limited to in-frame clones, with some not included. The sample includes some 640,000 clones, approximately 87% of them seen just once. This sample stems from a study of shared T cell receptors in the human thymus. The CDR3 consists of 17 residues. Germline V gene sequence: CDR1 MDHEN, CDR2 SYDVKM. J was trimmed by 0 bases and V by 6 bases; bases with no gene match: 7. This sample was also put to use in a study of human thymus T cells. Per that study: Corrective surgery for congenital heart defects was being performed on the healthy Finnish infants who were the donors. Resections from corrective heart surgery provided thymus tissue.

Sequencing input: thymocytes. The chain links TRBV28 to TRBJ2-6; the match to TRBD2 covers 8 bases. The sequence derives from a boy less than two years old with a congenital heart defect. CDR3 sequence (DNA): TGTGCCAGCAGGCGGGAGGCCCCCCCCTCTGGGGCCAACGTCCTGACTTTC. It is translated as CASRREAPPSGANVLTF.